These T cell receptor beta chains were read from a single sample in a study of tumor-infiltrating lymphocytes in primary liver carcinoma. Each CDR3 protein is one row after TCRdb ran MiXCR on the multiplex PCR reads. The data hold 100,000 to 150,000 distinct CDR3 sequences, with around 64% observed a single time. Sequencing used liver tumor tissue from sampling region 3. The receptors stem from a woman aged 55-69 years with primary liver carcinoma and hepatitis B virus infection. Both conserved end residues are part of each CDR3. Fields, in order: D gene, J gene, clone size, V gene, CDR3 protein, CDR3 DNA. A D gene is named only where the DNA matches it firmly. Clone size appears in some rows only: once, few, many, or a class for an expanded clone.

>NA|TRBJ1-6|NA|TRBV11-2
CASSFSGPYNPPLHF
TGTGCCAGCAGTTTTTCTGGCCCGTACAACCCACCCCTCCACTTT
>TRBD2|TRBJ2-7|NA|TRBV28
CASSRIGRAQYF
TGTGCCAGCAGTCGAATAGGGAGGGCGCAGTACTTC
>NA|TRBJ2-3|NA|TRBV9
CASSPRVGSTDTQYF
TGTGCCAGCAGCCCTCGAGTGGGAAGCACAGATACGCAGTATTTT
>TRBD1|TRBJ1-1|many|TRBV6-5
CASSRDRGFMNTEAFF
TGTGCCAGCAGTAGGGACAGGGGGTTTATGAACACTGAAGCTTTCTTT
>TRBD2|TRBJ2-2|NA|TRBV11-2
CASDDRGLAGVGELFF
TGTGCCAGCGACGACCGGGGACTAGCGGGAGTCGGGGAGCTATTTTTT
>NA|TRBJ1-1|many|TRBV6-6
CASSYKENTEAFF
TGTGCCAGCAGTTACAAGGAGAACACTGAAGCTTTCTTT
>NA|TRBJ2-6|many|TRBV28
CASTGFSGANVLTF
TGTGCCAGCACGGGGTTCTCTGGGGCCAACGTCCTGACTTTC
>NA|TRBJ1-3|NA|TRBV5-6
CASSLRGEEFGNTIYF
TGTGCCAGCAGCTTGAGGGGGGAGGAATTCGGAAACACCATATATTTT
>NA|TRBJ2-7|NA|TRBV6-5
CASSYSVHSYEQHF
TGTGCCAGCAGTTACTCTGTCCACTCCTACGAGCAGCACTTC
>NA|TRBJ1-2|many|TRBV6-1
CASSEWVVENYGYTF
TGTGCCAGCAGTGAATGGGTTGTGGAGAACTATGGCTACACCTTC
>TRBD2|TRBJ2-7|NA|TRBV6-1
CASSPYLAGGFYGQYF
TGTGCCAGCAGCCCCTACCTAGCGGGAGGGTTCTACGGGCAGTACTTC
>NA|TRBJ2-7|NA|TRBV6-6
CASSYSRTTFHEQYF
TGTGCCAGCAGTTACTCGAGGACAACGTTCCACGAGCAGTACTTC
>NA|TRBJ2-1|NA|TRBV2
CASTKGTPPEEQFF
TGTGCCAGCACCAAGGGGACTCCGCCTGAAGAGCAGTTCTTC
>NA|TRBJ1-6|NA|TRBV7-3
CASSLDGGRNSPLHF
TGTGCCAGCAGCTTAGATGGGGGGAGAAATTCACCCCTCCACTTT
>NA|TRBJ2-2|many|TRBV5-4
CASSPTWASANTGELFF
TGTGCCAGCAGCCCAACGTGGGCTAGCGCAAACACCGGGGAGCTGTTTTTT
>NA|TRBJ2-3|medium-sized|TRBV11-2
CASSFDSALQYF
TGTGCCAGCAGCTTCGACTCAGCATTGCAATATTTT
>NA|TRBJ2-2|NA|TRBV6-6
CASSQVRGDAVGELSF
TGTGCCAGCAGCCAGGTCAGGGGCGATGCGGTCGGGGAGCTGTCTTTT
>TRBD1|TRBJ2-3|many|TRBV4-1
CASSQDQGAGTDTQYF
TGCGCCAGCAGCCAAGATCAGGGGGCAGGCACAGATACGCAGTATTTT
>NA|TRBJ1-5|many|TRBV11-3
CASSLDLGVAQPQHF
TGTGCCAGCAGCTTAGATCTGGGGGTGGCTCAGCCCCAGCATTTT
>NA|TRBJ2-1|NA|TRBV7-8
CASSFDLSEQFF
TGTGCCAGCAGCTTTGATCTTAGCGAGCAGTTCTTC
>TRBD2|TRBJ2-2|NA|TRBV11-2
CASSLAGGTGEPFF
TGTGCTAGCAGCTTAGCGGGTGGCACCGGGGAGCCCTTTTTT
>NA|TRBJ2-7|many|TRBV6-2/TRBV6-3
CASSSLSYEQYF
TGTGCCAGCAGTTCTCTCTCCTACGAGCAGTACTTC
>TRBD2|TRBJ2-3|many|TRBV29-1
CSVGGLGSTDTQYF
TGCAGCGTTGGTGGACTAGGGAGCACAGATACGCAGTATTTT
>NA|TRBJ1-2|NA|TRBV11-3
CASSRDPNHGYTF
TGCGCCAGCAGCCGGGACCCTAACCATGGCTACACCTTC
>NA|TRBJ2-7|NA|TRBV11-2
CASSPVRRSRGANYERYF
TGTGCCAGCAGCCCCGTTAGGCGGTCGCGGGGTGCCAACTACGAGCGGTACTTC
>TRBD2|TRBJ2-4|few|TRBV4-1
CARQKREGENIQYF
TGCGCCAGGCAAAAGCGGGAGGGGGAAAACATTCAGTACTTC
>TRBD1|TRBJ2-5|NA|TRBV29-1
CNVEGDRRKTEETQYF
TGCAACGTTGAGGGGGACAGGAGGAAGACTGAAGAGACCCAGTACTTC
>NA|TRBJ2-2|NA|TRBV11-2
CASVGGLFF
TGTGCCAGCGTTGGGGGGCTGTTTTTT
>NA|TRBJ1-4|NA|TRBV15
CATSRVHRDDEKLFF
TGTGCCACCAGCAGAGTCCACAGGGACGATGAAAAACTGTTTTTT
>NA|TRBJ1-5|NA|TRBV28
CASSLTGTGNQPQHF
TGTGCCAGCAGTTTAACAGGGACCGGCAATCAGCCCCAGCATTTT
>NA|TRBJ2-2|once|TRBV29-1
CSVAGHSGWELFF
TGCAGCGTCGCGGGGCACTCGGGCTGGGAACTGTTTTTT
>NA|TRBJ2-5|once|TRBV29-1
CSINYHETQYF
TGCAGCATTAACTATCATGAGACCCAGTACTTC